This T cell receptor beta chain was sequenced during a study of T-cell memory formation after mild COVID-19. For the study at large: Largely, the TCR clusters proved donor specific. The study's findings and limits: Mostly located in CM and EM were contracting CD4+ clones, with contracting CD8+ clones located in EMRA. Some clones that responded turned up in pre-infection memory, which suggests that cross-reactive memory joined in.

As to this clonotype: Its antigen is unknown.

From 5'RACE with constant-segment primers came TCR alpha and TCR beta cDNA libraries that carried sample barcodes and UMIs. TCRdb ran MiXCR on the 5' RACE reads and lists one entry per CDR3 protein. The sample holds roughly 510,000 distinct CDR3 sequences, roughly 17% seen once. Trimming took off 4 bases at V and 9 bases at J, with 16 bases between the two ends. This CDR3 is built from 15 residues. This receptor was taken from an adult woman who had mild COVID-19 (a few samples of this study predate the infection). Cell type and time point are not known. The chain is built from TRBV12-3 or TRBV12-4 and TRBJ1-6; TRBD1 is a possible D gene (5 bases). Sequencing input: PBMCs or a T cell subset sorted from them (not recorded which). The CDR3 protein is CASSSGILGGSPLHF. The CDR3 DNA sequence: TGTGCCAGCAGTTCCGGGATACTCGGGGGTTCACCCCTCCACTTT.